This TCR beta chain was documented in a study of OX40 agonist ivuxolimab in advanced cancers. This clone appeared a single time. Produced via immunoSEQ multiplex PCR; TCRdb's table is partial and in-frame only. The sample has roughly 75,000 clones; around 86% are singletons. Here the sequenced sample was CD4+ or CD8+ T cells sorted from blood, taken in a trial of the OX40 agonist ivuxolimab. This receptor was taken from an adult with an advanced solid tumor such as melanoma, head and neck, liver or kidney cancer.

The CDR3 sequence: CASRRTSGGHEQFF. The CDR3 DNA reads TGCGCCAGCAGAAGGACTAGCGGGGGACATGAGCAGTTCTTC. This chain links TRBV5-1 with TRBJ2-1; TRBD2 matches 13 bases. The V gene end was trimmed by 5 bases and the J gene end by 8 bases; junction bases not matched to a gene: 4. The CDR3 extends over 14 amino acids. Germline V gene data show CDR1 as SGHRS and CDR2 as YFSETQ. Drawing the rest from reference TRBV5-1 and TRBJ2-1, the complete variable domain is KAGVTQTPRYLIKTRGQQVTLSCSPISGHRSVSWYQQTPGQGLQFLFEYFSETQRNKGNFPGRFSGRQFSNSRSEMNVSTLELGDSALYLCASRRTSGGHEQFFGPGTRLTVL.